This T cell receptor beta chain was documented in a study of human T cells and chemical hapten exposure. Documented time point: patch test 1, 2 weeks after DPC sensitization. Treatment specified: therapeutic diphenylcyclopropenone sensitization with weekly scalp DPC. Venepuncture was done earlier than the placement of each patch test. TCRdb used MiXCR to reprocess the RACE reads, holding one entry per CDR3 protein. The table lists approximately 110,000 distinct CDR3 sequences, approximately 9.9% of them singletons, with 3% to 4.5% in the top ten. This CDR3 is built from 13 residues. V shed 10 bases and J shed 2 bases, with 9 bases lying between them. The germline gives CDR1 MDHEN, CDR2 SYDVKM. In its sample, this clonotype is medium-sized.

The receptor was derived from a woman aged 40-49 years with alopecia areata. Some clones in this sample may be carry-over from other donors' samples. This sample comprised whole blood, obtained in connection with sensitization to the hapten diphenylcyclopropenone (DPC). The chain couples TRBV28 to TRBJ2-6; D perhaps matches TRBD1 (5 bases). The CDR3 spells CATLGAGANVLTF. CDR3 coding DNA: TGTGCCACCCTAGGGGCTGGGGCCAACGTCCTGACTTTC. Filled out from reference TRBV28 and TRBJ2-6, the complete variable domain reads DVKVTQSSRYLVKRTGEKVFLECVQDMDHENMFWYRQDPGLGLRLIYFSYDVKMKEKGDIPEGYSVSREKKERFSLILESASTNQTSMYLCATLGAGANVLTFGAGSRLTVL.